In this sample, the clone carrying this TCR beta chain turned up a few times. The source of the sample is a study of CD8+CD57+ T cells in acquired aplastic anemia. Across the whole study: Sorted CD4+ and CD8+ cell DNA averaged around 3.3 ug. Where healthy donors were concerned, CD4+ cells averaged roughly 11 million reads.

Genomic DNA provided the template from which TCR beta VDJ and CDR3 profiles were obtained. MiXCR, run by TCRdb on the reads, gives a single entry per CDR3 protein. This sample carries around 180,000 distinct CDR3 sequences, 55% to 70% of them seen once, and the ten largest clones take roughly 44%. The sequenced material came from sorted CD4+, CD8+, or CD8+CD57+ T cells (not recorded which) from PBMCs. This sequence was found in a human donor in good health.

The CDR3 DNA sequence: TGTGCCAGCAGCAAAGGGCGGGGGCGCGATGAAGCTTTCTTT. Amino acid sequence: CASSKGRGRDEAFF. V is TRBV7-9 and J is TRBJ1-1; D is perhaps TRBD1 (6 bases). The V gene lost 5 bases and the J gene lost 7 bases, with 17 bases spanning the gap. CDR3 length: 14 residues. The germline CDR1 and CDR2 sequences are SEHNR and FQNEAQ (reference sequence).